The 9 T cell receptor beta chains below all came from one sample that was sequenced in a study of CD8 T cells in Susac syndrome (dated by TCRdb to the late 2010s). The method behind the library was the immunoSEQ multiplex PCR assay. RNA was extracted using the RNeasy kit, and roughly 0.5 to 1 ug of the RNA was reverse transcribed with random hexamers. Clones were called with MiXCR by TCRdb after fastp trimmed the public reads at Q25, and only in-frame beta chains were retained. For every CDR3 protein sequence, its rows merge into one entry that carries the most common genes and DNA. In this sample the table shows roughly 150,000 distinct CDR3 sequences, nearly 97% of which occur a single time. The top ten constitute 0.15% of the sample. Sequenced input: CD8+ T cells from PBMCs. These receptors came from a human donor with multiple sclerosis.

Here the CDR3 reads CASGERVTYEQYF. The CDR3 nucleotides read TGTGCCTCGGGGGAGCGGGTAACCTACGAGCAGTACTTC. The V and J genes are TRBV2 and TRBJ2-7; D might be TRBD2 (6 bases). Germline loops: CDR1 SNHLY, CDR2 FYNNEI. The CDR3 covers 13 residues. The V end lost 11 bases, the J end lost 2 bases, and 16 bases lay between the germline ends. Using reference TRBV2 and TRBJ2-7 for the parts outside the CDR3, the full variable domain is EPEVTQTPSHQVTQMGQEVILRCVPISNHLYFYWYRQILGQKVEFLVSFYNNEISEKSEIFDDQFSVERPDGSNFTLKIRSTKLEDSAMYFCASGERVTYEQYFGPGTRLTVT.

This clonotype was recorded only once. DNA for the CDR3: TGTGCCAGCAGCTATGACGGTCCGTCCTATAATTCACCCCTCCACTTT. This codes for CASSYDGPSYNSPLHF. The chain combines TRBV5-6 with TRBJ1-6; D is unclear. The CDR3 contains 16 residues. The germline V gene encodes CDR1 SGHDT and CDR2 YYEEEE. Trimming removed 3 bases at V and 1 base at J, with 11 bases between. Full variable domain (rest looked up from reference TRBV5-6 and TRBJ1-6): DAGVTQSPTHLIKTRGQQVTLRCSPKSGHDTVSWYQQALGQGPQFIFQYYEEEERQRGNFPDRFSGHQFPNYSSELNVNALLLGDSALYLCASSYDGPSYNSPLHFGNGTRLTVT.

This chain uses TRBV23-1 with TRBJ2-3; 8 positions agree with TRBD2. TRBV23-1 carries the ORF label, with uncertain function. The CDR3 consists of 18 residues. V lost 6 bases, J lost 2 bases, and 16 bases stayed unmatched. The chain's CDR3 is CASRKGPRGDCFTDTQYF. The DNA of the CDR3 is TGCGCCAGCAGGAAAGGTCCGCGGGGGGACTGTTTCACAGATACGCAGTATTTT.

This rearrangement joins TRBV11-2 to TRBJ2-5; D not resolved. The V and J ends lost 2 bases and 0 bases respectively, with 1 base between them. Germline-derived CDR1 and CDR2 are SGHAT and FQNNGV. The CDR3 runs to 12 residues. CDR3 protein: CASSLNQETQYF. DNA of the CDR3: TGTGCCAGCAGCTTAAACCAAGAGACCCAGTACTTC.

This clonotype showed up just once. The junction departs from germline at one end; a sequencing error may be responsible. V and J are TRBV6-2 or TRBV6-3 and TRBJ2-1, with D tentatively TRBD2 (7 bases). Germline V gene sequence: CDR1 MNHEY, CDR2 SVGEGT. CDR3 length: 15 residues. The CDR3 sequence: CASSLGGAAYDEQFF. The DNA of the CDR3 is TGTGCCAGCAGTCTTGGGGGGGCTGCCTACGATGAGCAGTTCTTC.

The genes are TRBV27 and TRBJ2-7; perhaps TRBD2 as D (6 bases). The ends were cut back, 7 bases at V and 2 bases at J, with 18 bases in the middle. Germline loops: CDR1 MNHEY, CDR2 SMNVEV (reference sequence). The CDR3 runs 15 residues. CDR3 in amino acids: CASTIKGGGTYEQYF. The CDR3 DNA is TGTGCCAGCACCATCAAAGGAGGAGGGACCTACGAGCAGTACTTC.

This rearrangement joins TRBV7-2 to TRBJ2-5, with 9 bases matching TRBD2. CDR1 is SGHTA, CDR2 FQGNSA, per germline. Trimming took 8 bases from V and 1 from J; bases not matched to a gene: 8. The length of the CDR3 is 15 residues. The CDR3 DNA follows: TGTGCCAGCGTAAGCGGGGGGTCGCGCCAAGAGACCCAGTACTTC. It specifies CASVSGGSRQETQYF.

This chain joins TRBV3-1 and TRBJ2-1, with D uncertain. The germline gives CDR1 LGHDT, CDR2 YNNKEL (reference sequence). Trimming stripped 6 bases from V and 5 bases from J, with 11 bases between. The CDR3 length is 13 residues. The CDR3 region is CASSSTPNNEQFF. The CDR3, as DNA: TGTGCCAGCAGTTCCACACCTAACAATGAGCAGTTCTTC.

This chain joins TRBV27 and TRBJ1-6; 11 bases agree with TRBD1. CDR1 and CDR2 from the germline V gene are MNHEY and SMNVEV (reference sequence). The length of the CDR3 is 15 residues. With V trimmed by 4 bases and J by 7 bases, 3 bases remained unmatched. Written as DNA, the CDR3 is TGTGCCAGCAGTTGGACAGGGGGCGCCAATTCACCCCTCCACTTT. This sequence encodes CASSWTGGANSPLHF.